This TCR beta chain was obtained from a study of cytomegalovirus exposure and HLA in healthy donors. Per the germline V gene, CDR1 is MGHDK and CDR2 is SYGVNS. The CDR3 sequence is 16 residues long. The V and J ends lost 6 bases and 8 bases respectively, with 23 bases between them. In this sample, this clone turned up once. Only in-frame clones appear in the TCRdb table, and some are missing; sequencing was by immunoSEQ multiplex PCR. The sample holds about 130,000 clones, 88% seen once. The receptor was isolated from a man aged 30 to 39 in good health and CMV-seronegative. The sample taken for sequencing was PBMCs. The V and J genes are TRBV25-1 and TRBJ2-1; D possibly corresponds to TRBD2 (6 bases). The CDR3 sequence: CASSSAGTGARYEQFF. As DNA, the CDR3 is TGTGCCAGCAGCTCAGCAGGGACTGGGGCTAGGTATGAGCAGTTCTTC.